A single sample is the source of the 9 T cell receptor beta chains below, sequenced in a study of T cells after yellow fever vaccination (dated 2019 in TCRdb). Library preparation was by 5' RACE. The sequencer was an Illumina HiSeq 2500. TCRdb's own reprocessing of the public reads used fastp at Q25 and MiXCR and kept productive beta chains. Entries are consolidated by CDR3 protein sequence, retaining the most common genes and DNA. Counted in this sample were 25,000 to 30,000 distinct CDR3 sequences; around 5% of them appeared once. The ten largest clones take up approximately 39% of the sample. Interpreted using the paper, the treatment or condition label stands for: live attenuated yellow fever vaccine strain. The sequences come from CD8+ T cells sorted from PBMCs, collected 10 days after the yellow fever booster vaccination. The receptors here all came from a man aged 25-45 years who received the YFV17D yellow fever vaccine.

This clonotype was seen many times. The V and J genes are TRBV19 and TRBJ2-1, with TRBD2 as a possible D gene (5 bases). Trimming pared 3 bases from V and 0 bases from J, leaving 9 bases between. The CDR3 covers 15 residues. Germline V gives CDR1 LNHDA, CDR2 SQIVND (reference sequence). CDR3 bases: TGTGCCAGTAGTATCCCACGGGACTCCTACAATGAGCAGTTCTTC. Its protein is CASSIPRDSYNEQFF.

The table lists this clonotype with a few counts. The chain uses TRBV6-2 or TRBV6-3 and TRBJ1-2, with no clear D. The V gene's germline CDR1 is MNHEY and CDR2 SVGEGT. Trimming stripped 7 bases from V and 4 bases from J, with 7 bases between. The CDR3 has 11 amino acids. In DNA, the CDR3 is TGTGCCAGCACGGATGGCTATGGCTACACCTTC. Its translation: CASTDGYGYTF.

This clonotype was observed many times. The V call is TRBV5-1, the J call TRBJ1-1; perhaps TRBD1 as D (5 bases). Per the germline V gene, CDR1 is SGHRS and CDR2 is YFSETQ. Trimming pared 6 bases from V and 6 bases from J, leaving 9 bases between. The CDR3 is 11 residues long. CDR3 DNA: TGCGCCAGCAAAGAGGGGTCTGAAGCTTTCTTT. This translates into CASKEGSEAFF.

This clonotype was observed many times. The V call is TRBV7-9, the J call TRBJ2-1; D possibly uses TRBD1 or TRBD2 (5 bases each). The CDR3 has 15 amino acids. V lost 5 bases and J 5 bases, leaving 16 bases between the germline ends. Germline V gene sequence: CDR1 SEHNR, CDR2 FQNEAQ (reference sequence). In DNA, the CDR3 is TGTGCCAGCAGCCTGCGAGCTAGAGGGGACAATGAGCAGTTCTTC. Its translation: CASSLRARGDNEQFF.

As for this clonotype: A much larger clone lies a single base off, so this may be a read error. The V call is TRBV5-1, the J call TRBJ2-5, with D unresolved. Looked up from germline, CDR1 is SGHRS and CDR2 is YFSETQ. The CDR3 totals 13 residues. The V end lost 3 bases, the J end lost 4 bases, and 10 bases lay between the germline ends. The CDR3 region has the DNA TGCGCCAGCAGCTGGTCCCTAGTAGAGACCCAGTACTTC. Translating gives CASSWSLVETQYF.

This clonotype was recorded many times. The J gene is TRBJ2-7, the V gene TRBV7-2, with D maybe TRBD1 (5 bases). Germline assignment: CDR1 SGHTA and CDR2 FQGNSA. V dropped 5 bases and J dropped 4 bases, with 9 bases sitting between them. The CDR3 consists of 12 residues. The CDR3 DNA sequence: TGTGCCAGCAGCACCCAGGGATACGAGCAGTACTTC. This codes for CASSTQGYEQYF.

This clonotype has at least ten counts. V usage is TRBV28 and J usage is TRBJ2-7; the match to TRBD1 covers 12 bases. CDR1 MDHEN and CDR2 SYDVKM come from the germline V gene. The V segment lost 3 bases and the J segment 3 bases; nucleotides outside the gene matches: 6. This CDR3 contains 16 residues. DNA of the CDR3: TGTGCCAGCAGTTTTCCCGGGACAGGGGGCGTCTACGAGCAGTACTTC. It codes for CASSFPGTGGVYEQYF.

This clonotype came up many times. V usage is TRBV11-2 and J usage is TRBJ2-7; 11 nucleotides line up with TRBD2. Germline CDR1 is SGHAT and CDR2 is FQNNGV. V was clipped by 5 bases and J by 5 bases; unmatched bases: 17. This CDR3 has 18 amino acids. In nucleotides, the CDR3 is TGTGCCAGCAGCCGCGTCCTATACTCACTAGCGGGAGTGCACGAGCAGTACTTC. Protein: CASSRVLYSLAGVHEQYF.

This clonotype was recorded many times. CDR3 loop: CASSPGLAGETGELFF. The DNA of the CDR3 is TGTGCCAGCAGCCCCGGACTAGCGGGAGAAACCGGGGAGCTGTTTTTT. The V call is TRBV3-1, the J call TRBJ2-2; TRBD2 agrees at 13 bases. V dropped 4 bases and J dropped 5; count of bases not matched to a gene: 4. From germline, CDR1 is LGHDT and CDR2 YNNKEL (reference sequence). This CDR3 has 16 residues.